This is a list of T cell receptor beta chains from one sample in a study of T cell changes during pregnancy in multiple sclerosis. Some clones are missing from TCRdb's copy, which holds only in-frame ones; the method was immunoSEQ multiplex PCR. Of more than 25,000 clones detected, 85% to 90% appear once; the ten largest clones hold 8%. Specimen: CD8+ T cells from peripheral blood mononuclear cells, collected before pregnancy. Receptor source: a female donor with multiple sclerosis, enrolled in a pregnancy study. Both conserved end residues are part of each CDR3. The D gene is left open where the match is weak. Clone sizes are given selectively: once, few, many, or a class where the clone is expanded.

J: TRBJ1-2
size: -
D: -
V: TRBV27
CDR3: CASSLQTPGMDYGYTF
DNA: TGTGCCAGCAGTCTACAAACCCCCGGGATGGACTATGGCTACACCTTC

J: TRBJ2-7
size: -
D: -
V: TRBV30
CDR3: CAWSVQGYEQYF
DNA: TGTGCCTGGAGTGTACAGGGCTACGAGCAGTACTTC

J: TRBJ2-7
size: once
D: TRBD2
V: TRBV4-3
CDR3: CASSQDLAGVSYEQYF
DNA: TGCGCCAGCAGCCAAGATTTAGCGGGGGTTAGCTACGAGCAGTACTTC

J: TRBJ1-6
size: -
D: -
V: TRBV27
CDR3: CASSLSNNSPLHF
DNA: TGTGCCAGCAGTTTATCCAATAATTCACCCCTCCACTTT

J: TRBJ1-2
size: -
D: -
V: TRBV9
CDR3: CASSVSDGVYGYTF
DNA: TGTGCCAGCAGCGTATCTGACGGAGTCTATGGCTACACCTTC

J: TRBJ1-4
size: -
D: -
V: TRBV15
CDR3: CATSRDVLDSIGASNEKLFF
DNA: TGTGCCACCAGCAGAGATGTCTTGGACTCCATTGGCGCTAGTAATGAAAAACTGTTTTTT

J: TRBJ1-2
size: -
D: TRBD1
V: TRBV10-2
CDR3: CASNPDRANYGYTF
DNA: TGCGCCAGCAATCCAGACAGGGCTAACTATGGCTACACCTTC

J: TRBJ1-3
size: -
D: -
V: TRBV4-3
CDR3: CASSQDRGHGNTIYF
DNA: TGCGCCAGCAGCCAAGATCGAGGTCATGGAAACACCATATATTTT

J: TRBJ2-4
size: -
D: -
V: TRBV11-2
CDR3: CASTPIGGKNIQYF
DNA: TGTGCCAGCACCCCAATCGGGGGAAAAAACATTCAGTACTTC

J: TRBJ1-6
size: -
D: TRBD1
V: TRBV5-5
CDR3: CASSLLGGTGNSPLHF
DNA: TGTGCCAGCAGCTTGTTAGGTGGGACAGGGAATTCACCCCTCCACTTT

J: TRBJ2-7
size: few
D: TRBD1
V: TRBV5-8
CDR3: CASSLEGRRQGHEQYF
DNA: TGTGCCAGCAGCTTGGAAGGCCGTCGACAGGGCCACGAGCAGTACTTC

J: TRBJ2-1
size: -
D: TRBD2
V: TRBV4-1
CDR3: CASSQDVEAGAYNEQFF
DNA: TGCGCCAGCAGCCAAGATGTAGAAGCGGGGGCCTACAATGAGCAGTTCTTC

J: TRBJ2-1
size: -
D: TRBD2
V: TRBV6-4
CDR3: CASSGVAGSHNEQFF
DNA: TGTGCCAGCAGTGGGGTAGCGGGGTCACACAATGAGCAGTTCTTC

J: TRBJ2-7
size: -
D: TRBD1
V: TRBV2
CDR3: CASFPGQTYEQYF
DNA: TGTGCCAGCTTCCCGGGACAGACCTACGAGCAGTACTTC

J: TRBJ2-2
size: -
D: -
V: TRBV19
CDR3: CASSSNRANTGELFF
DNA: TGTGCCAGTAGTTCGAACAGAGCGAACACCGGGGAGCTGTTTTTT

J: TRBJ2-5
size: -
D: -
V: TRBV11-1
CDR3: CASSEFMGREETQYF
DNA: TGTGCCAGCAGCGAATTTATGGGGCGCGAAGAGACCCAGTACTTC

J: TRBJ2-2
size: -
D: TRBD2
V: TRBV18
CDR3: CASSPPPGLVLTGELFF
DNA: TGTGCCAGCTCACCACCTCCGGGACTAGTACTTACCGGGGAGCTGTTTTTT

J: TRBJ2-7
size: -
D: TRBD1
V: TRBV19
CDR3: CASSGTGVYEQYF
DNA: TGTGCCAGTAGTGGGACAGGAGTATACGAGCAGTACTTC

J: TRBJ1-6
size: -
D: -
V: TRBV4-1
CDR3: CASSQEQEHSPLHF
DNA: TGCGCCAGCAGCCAAGAACAGGAGCATTCACCCCTCCACTTT

J: TRBJ1-2
size: -
D: TRBD1
V: TRBV2
CDR3: CASSDPRRTGGASNAYGYTF
DNA: TGTGCCAGCAGTGACCCCCGTAGGACAGGGGGCGCCTCTAATGCCTATGGCTACACCTTC

J: TRBJ1-6
size: -
D: -
V: TRBV9
CDR3: CASSVEGLEPLHF
DNA: TGTGCCAGCAGCGTGGAGGGTCTGGAACCCCTCCACTTT

J: TRBJ2-1
size: -
D: TRBD2
V: TRBV2
CDR3: CASTSGTSGSYNEQFF
DNA: TGTGCCAGCACCTCAGGGACTAGCGGATCCTACAATGAGCAGTTCTTC

J: TRBJ1-6
size: once
D: -
V: TRBV7-3
CDR3: CASSPGGFWDSPLHF
DNA: TGTGCCAGCAGCCCGGGGGGATTTTGGGATTCACCCCTCCACTTT

J: TRBJ2-4
size: -
D: TRBD2
V: TRBV5-1
CDR3: CASSFRGGVDIQYF
DNA: TGCGCCAGCAGCTTCCGCGGGGGGGTAGACATTCAGTACTTC

J: TRBJ1-1
size: -
D: -
V: TRBV5-6
CDR3: CASSSDSEAFF
DNA: TGTGCCAGCAGCTCCGACAGTGAAGCTTTCTTT

J: TRBJ2-7
size: -
D: -
V: TRBV1
CDR3: CTSSQTSGGAYEQYF
DNA: TGCACCAGCAGCCAGACTAGCGGGGGGGCCTACGAGCAGTACTTC

J: TRBJ1-6
size: -
D: -
V: TRBV27
CDR3: CASSLRSFNSPLHF
DNA: TGTGCCAGCAGTTTACGCAGTTTTAATTCACCCCTCCACTTT

J: TRBJ1-1
size: -
D: -
V: TRBV9
CDR3: CASSVVPGNHAEAFF
DNA: TGTGCCAGCAGCGTAGTGCCCGGGAACCACGCTGAAGCTTTCTTT

J: TRBJ1-1
size: -
D: -
V: TRBV11-2
CDR3: CASSSKGRMNTEAFF
DNA: TGTGCCAGCAGCTCCAAGGGGAGGATGAACACTGAAGCTTTCTTT

J: TRBJ1-1
size: -
D: TRBD1
V: TRBV28
CDR3: CASSPPRDSNQAFF
DNA: TGTGCCAGCAGCCCCCCTAGGGACAGTAACCAAGCTTTCTTT

J: TRBJ1-1
size: once
D: -
V: TRBV6-4
CDR3: CASSKEENTEAFF
DNA: TGTGCCAGCAGCAAGGAGGAGAACACTGAAGCTTTCTTT

J: TRBJ2-1
size: -
D: TRBD2
V: TRBV7-2
CDR3: CASSQSGGPMSYNEQFF
DNA: TGTGCCAGCAGCCAAAGCGGGGGACCCATGTCATACAATGAGCAGTTCTTC

J: TRBJ2-3
size: -
D: TRBD2
V: TRBV27
CDR3: CASSLTILAGLTDTQYF
DNA: TGTGCCAGCAGCCTGACTATACTAGCGGGCCTCACAGATACGCAGTATTTT

J: TRBJ2-2
size: once
D: -
V: TRBV18
CDR3: CASSPPGAANTGELFF
DNA: TGTGCCAGCTCACCACCGGGGGCGGCGAACACCGGGGAGCTGTTTTTT

J: TRBJ1-1
size: -
D: -
V: TRBV1
CDR3: CTSSLALDSSNTEAFF
DNA: TGCACCAGCAGCCTAGCTTTGGACAGCTCTAACACTGAAGCTTTCTTT

J: TRBJ2-7
size: -
D: TRBD2
V: TRBV13
CDR3: CASSLGLAAYEQYF
DNA: TGTGCCAGCAGCTTAGGACTAGCGGCCTACGAGCAGTACTTC

J: TRBJ2-1
size: -
D: -
V: TRBV27
CDR3: CASSTGFDEQFF
DNA: TGTGCCAGCAGTACAGGGTTTGATGAGCAGTTCTTC

J: TRBJ2-3
size: -
D: TRBD2
V: TRBV6-4
CDR3: CASSDSGGASDTQYF
DNA: TGTGCCAGCAGTGACTCCGGGGGGGCATCAGATACGCAGTATTTT

J: TRBJ2-5
size: -
D: -
V: TRBV5-8
CDR3: CASSLSDWKETQYF
DNA: TGTGCCAGCAGCTTATCCGACTGGAAAGAGACCCAGTACTTC

J: TRBJ2-5
size: -
D: TRBD2
V: TRBV7-8
CDR3: CASSFLLAGGPRSQTQYF
DNA: TGTGCCAGCAGCTTCCTCCTAGCGGGGGGGCCGAGGAGCCAGACCCAGTACTTC

J: TRBJ1-4
size: once
D: TRBD1
V: TRBV4-3
CDR3: CASSQDPGQFNEKLFF
DNA: TGCGCCAGCAGCCAAGATCCGGGACAGTTTAATGAAAAACTGTTTTTT

J: TRBJ1-5
size: -
D: TRBD1
V: TRBV10-3
CDR3: CAISESGTGRNQPQHF
DNA: TGTGCCATCAGTGAGTCCGGGACAGGCCGCAATCAGCCCCAGCATTTT

J: TRBJ2-1
size: -
D: TRBD1
V: TRBV7-9
CDR3: CASSLDRVQFF
DNA: TGTGCCAGCAGTCTAGACAGGGTGCAGTTCTTC

J: TRBJ2-3
size: -
D: -
V: TRBV4-3
CDR3: CASSPSLRRTDTQYF
DNA: TGCGCCAGCAGCCCTAGCCTCCGCCGCACAGATACGCAGTATTTT

J: TRBJ2-2
size: -
D: TRBD1
V: TRBV6-1
CDR3: CASSESQGAYTGYTGELFF
DNA: TGTGCCAGCAGTGAATCCCAGGGGGCATACACAGGGTACACCGGGGAGCTGTTTTTT

J: TRBJ2-7
size: few
D: TRBD1
V: TRBV6-1
CDR3: CASSEGTGGYEQYF
DNA: TGTGCCAGCAGTGAGGGGACAGGGGGCTACGAGCAGTACTTC

J: TRBJ2-7
size: -
D: -
V: TRBV5-5
CDR3: CASSLTGKFSYEQYF
DNA: TGTGCCAGCAGCTTGACAGGGAAATTTTCCTACGAGCAGTACTTC

J: TRBJ2-3
size: -
D: TRBD2
V: TRBV7-2
CDR3: CASSRTGLAGGTDTQYF
DNA: TGTGCCAGCAGCCGCACGGGACTAGCGGGGGGCACAGATACGCAGTATTTT

J: TRBJ1-5
size: -
D: -
V: TRBV28
CDR3: CASTPPGKGNQPQHF
DNA: TGTGCCAGCACCCCTCCCGGGAAGGGCAATCAGCCCCAGCATTTT

J: TRBJ2-2
size: -
D: -
V: TRBV27
CDR3: CASTSGNTGELFF
DNA: TGTGCCAGCACAAGCGGGAACACCGGGGAGCTGTTTTTT

J: TRBJ2-7
size: -
D: -
V: TRBV2
CDR3: CASSFKSGDIYEQYF
DNA: TGTGCCAGCAGCTTCAAATCTGGAGATATCTACGAGCAGTACTTC